This TCR beta chain appears in the sequencing data of a study of beta chain features in type 1 diabetes. V lost 3 bases and J 0 bases, leaving 12 bases between the germline ends. Germline V gene sequence: CDR1 SGHTA, CDR2 FQGNSA. There are 15 residues in the CDR3. Expressed TCRB transcripts were sequenced, since all the RNA that had been isolated was reverse transcribed. Here immunoSEQ multiplex PCR was the method, and the copy in TCRdb shows in-frame clones only, minus some. The table includes about 650,000 clones, 12% detected once. This clone has just a few counts. No antigen is known for it. General study findings and limits: TCRB repertoires of naive, central memory and Treg cells appeared more similar among patients than among healthy donors. Patients with Type 1 diabetes showed moderately but significantly shorter TCRB CDR3s in all four CD4+ subsets.

The sample was naive CD4+ T cells from blood. The chain has TRBV7-2 and TRBJ2-7; maybe TRBD2 (5 bases). This sequence originates from a man aged 25 to 40 with type 1 diabetes. CDR3 nucleotide sequence: TGTGCCAGCAGCTTTAGCGTCCAAGGCTCCTACGAGCAGTACTTC. As protein: CASSFSVQGSYEQYF.